The clone carrying this TCR beta chain has a count of ten or more. Its antigen is not known. The data derive from a study of T cells in Graves' hyperthyroidism and ophthalmopathy. Whole-study findings and limits: Stable hyperthyroidism and ophthalmopathy were separated using 13 V-J signatures. Model-based prediction identified ophthalmopathy a median approximately 6 months prior to its onset.

Hyperthyroidism had been newly diagnosed in patients aged 18 to 65, and its duration was under 2 months. TCR beta CDR3 regions were amplified from RNA transcripts. A set of HTBI primers served as the primers for a first-round RT-PCR of the TCR CDR3. From the multiplex PCR reads, TCRdb called clonotypes with MiXCR, one entry per CDR3 protein. The sample has around 350,000 distinct CDR3 sequences, about 18% seen once. The CDR3 length is 15 residues. The germline V gene encodes CDR1 SNHLY and CDR2 FYNNEI. The V and J ends lost 4 bases and 5 bases respectively, with 17 bases between them. The chain uses TRBV2 and TRBJ1-2; D gene ambiguous. Material: blood. This receptor was identified in a woman in her 30s with Graves' hyperthyroidism that later progressed to Graves' ophthalmopathy. The CDR3 reads CASSVRGSAGYGYTF. The CDR3 DNA is TGTGCCAGCAGTGTTCGGGGATCGGCGGGGTATGGCTACACCTTC.